The 29 T cell receptor beta chains below were found in one sample sequenced in a study of PD-1 blockade in mismatch repair-deficient tumors. Using immunoSEQ multiplex PCR, the repertoire was profiled, and TCRdb retains in-frame clones only, with some absent. Of over 100,000 clones in the sample, 60% to 85% were seen once. Material: peripheral blood, obtained about 13 months after starting pembrolizumab. The receptor set was obtained from an adult with mismatch repair-deficient cancer.

The rearrangement uses TRBV7-6 and TRBJ2-7; 8 bases fit TRBD1. Germline loops: CDR1 SGHVS, CDR2 FNYEAQ. This CDR3 spans 15 amino acids. V lost 3 bases to trimming and J lost 3 bases; unmatched junction nucleotides: 7. This chain's CDR3 is CASSLRTGKLYEQYF. The CDR3 region has the DNA TGTGCCAGCAGCTTGAGGACAGGGAAACTCTACGAGCAGTACTTC.

The V call is TRBV4-1, the J call TRBJ2-7, with D possibly being TRBD2 (5 bases). Germline CDR1 MGHRA, CDR2 YSYEKL. Trimming cost V 3 bases and J 3 bases, with 15 bases left between them. The CDR3 loop spans 15 amino acids. The CDR3, as DNA: TGCGCCAGCAGCCATCCCCAGGCACGGGGCTACGAGCAGTACTTC. Protein sequence: CASSHPQARGYEQYF.

Here the CDR3 reads CASSSESSGSLGQYF. The CDR3 nucleotides read TGTGCCAGCAGCTCGGAATCTAGCGGGTCACTAGGGCAGTACTTC. The rearrangement uses TRBV7-2 and TRBJ2-7; 8 positions match TRBD2. Germline-derived CDR1 and CDR2 are SGHTA and FQGNSA. The CDR3 is 15 residues long. V trimming: 4 bases; J trimming: 9 bases; junction bases outside the gene matches: 14. Complete variable domain (other parts from reference TRBV7-2 and TRBJ2-7): GAGVSQSPSNKVTEKGKDVELRCDPISGHTALYWYRQSLGQGLEFLIYFQGNSAPDKSGLPSDRFSAERTGGSVSTLTIQRTQQEDSAVYLCASSSESSGSLGQYFGPGTRLTVT.

This sequence joins TRBV5-4 and TRBJ1-1, with D perhaps TRBD1 (5 bases). The CDR3 runs 14 residues. The germline V and J ends were trimmed by 3 bases and 6 bases, with 15 bases remaining between them. Germline lookup yields CDR1 SGHNT and CDR2 YYREEE (reference sequence). This chain's CDR3 is CASSSPGSRAEAFF. CDR3 in DNA: TGTGCCAGCAGCTCTCCAGGGTCACGGGCTGAAGCTTTCTTT.

This chain uses TRBV29-1 with TRBJ1-1, with 7 bases that match TRBD1. CDR3 length: 13 amino acids. The germline gives CDR1 SQVTM, CDR2 ANQGSEA. Here the CDR3 DNA reads TGCAACGTCGTCCGGGACAGGAACACTGAAGCTTTCTTT. It translates to CNVVRDRNTEAFF.

The chain recombines TRBV5-1 with TRBJ1-3, with D hard to call. This CDR3 comprises 14 residues. Looked up from germline, CDR1 is SGHRS and CDR2 is YFSETQ. V lost 4 bases and J 2 bases, leaving 10 bases between the germline ends. DNA for the CDR3: TGCGCCAGCAGCCCGCAGGATACTGGAAACACCATATATTTT. Translated: CASSPQDTGNTIYF.

J is TRBJ2-2 and V is TRBV13; D unclear. Trimming took 1 base from V and 2 from J, leaving 8 bases between them. This CDR3 is built from 15 residues. The germline gives CDR1 PRHDT, CDR2 FYEKMQ (reference sequence). The chain's CDR3 is CASSLDGRNTGELFF. For the CDR3, the DNA is TGTGCCAGCAGCTTAGATGGCCGTAACACCGGGGAGCTGTTTTTT.

The genes are TRBV2 and TRBJ1-2; perhaps TRBD1 as D (5 bases). CDR3 length: 11 residues. Between the trimmed V and J ends, which lost 11 bases and 10 bases, there was a span of 17 bases. CDR1 is SNHLY, CDR2 FYNNEI, per germline. This chain's CDR3 is CAGAQTGDYTF. The CDR3 coding sequence is TGTGCCGGGGCTCAGACGGGGGACTACACCTTC.

The chain combines TRBV11-3 with TRBJ2-3, with 8 positions matching TRBD2. V dropped 1 base and J dropped 0; count of bases not matched to a gene: 9. Germline V gives CDR1 SGHNT, CDR2 YENEEA. This CDR3 has 18 residues. CDR3 sequence reads: CASSLGLGSGGSTDTQYF. The DNA for the CDR3 is TGTGCCAGCAGCTTAGGCCTAGGGAGCGGGGGTAGCACAGATACGCAGTATTTT. Filled out from reference TRBV11-3 and TRBJ2-3, the complete variable domain reads EAGVVQSPRYKIIEKKQPVAFWCNPISGHNTLYWYLQNLGQGPELLIRYENEEAVDDSQLPKDRFSAERLKGVDSTLKIQPAELGDSAVYLCASSLGLGSGGSTDTQYFGPGTRLTVL.

The chain uses TRBV7-2 and TRBJ1-2; the D is unclear. V lost 6 bases, J lost 0 bases, and 17 bases lay in between. The CDR3 is 16 residues long. CDR1 and CDR2 (germline): SGHTA, FQGNSA. The CDR3 reads CASSSEGRAANYGYTF. CDR3 DNA: TGTGCCAGCAGTTCAGAGGGTCGGGCAGCTAACTATGGCTACACCTTC.

The gene calls are TRBV6-1 and TRBJ1-3; D unclear. V lost 4 bases and J 0 bases, leaving 7 bases between the germline ends. The CDR3 extends over 14 amino acids. In germline, CDR1 is MNHNS, CDR2 SASEGT. The CDR3 DNA reads as TGTGCCAGCAGTGTAGGGAGCTCTGGAAACACCATATATTTT. Protein sequence: CASSVGSSGNTIYF.

This sequence joins TRBV7-9 and TRBJ1-1, with a weak D call TRBD1 (5 bases). The CDR3 loop spans 15 amino acids. Germline lookup yields CDR1 SEHNR and CDR2 FQNEAQ (reference sequence). V shed 6 bases and J shed 4 bases, with 18 bases lying between them. The CDR3 coding sequence is TGTGCCAGCAGGTTGATTCTGGGGCGCGGCACTGAAGCTTTCTTT. This sequence encodes CASRLILGRGTEAFF.

CDR3 residues: CASIPGLAGDTQYF. The CDR3 DNA is TGTGCCAGCATTCCTGGACTAGCCGGAGATACGCAGTATTTT. The rearrangement uses TRBV2 and TRBJ2-3; 8 positions agree with TRBD2. Germline V gives CDR1 SNHLY, CDR2 FYNNEI. This CDR3 comprises 14 residues. The ends lost 7 bases at V and 5 bases at J; junction bases unmatched: 8.

The CDR3 DNA sequence: TGTGCCAGCTCACCAGCGGGACAGTATAACGAGCAGTACTTC. Translated, it gives CASSPAGQYNEQYF. The chain combines TRBV18 with TRBJ2-7, with D tentatively TRBD1 (7 bases). Trimming took off 2 bases at V and 5 bases at J, with 13 bases between the two ends. This CDR3 comprises 14 residues. Germline-derived CDR1 and CDR2 are KGHSH and LQKENI.

The chain carries TRBV11-2 and TRBJ1-2; D gene uncertain. Trimming pared 6 bases from V and 4 bases from J, leaving 15 bases between. Germline V gene lookup returns CDR1 SGHAT and CDR2 FQNNGV. CDR3 length equals 14 residues. The CDR3, as DNA: TGTGCCAGCAGTCAATTAGGGAGTGGCTATGGCTACACCTTC. It encodes CASSQLGSGYGYTF.

This chain uses TRBV7-9 with TRBJ2-6; 10 bases line up with TRBD1. Germline V gives CDR1 SEHNR, CDR2 FQNEAQ (reference sequence). This CDR3 has 17 amino acids. With 5 bases clipped from V and 3 bases from J, the junction kept 7 bases outside the gene matches. The CDR3 sequence: CASSPGTGVGGANVLTF. CDR3 in DNA: TGTGCCAGCAGCCCCGGGACAGGGGTTGGTGGGGCCAACGTCCTGACTTTC. The full variable domain, completed using reference TRBV7-9 and TRBJ2-6, is DTGVSQNPRHKITKRGQNVTFRCDPISEHNRLYWYRQTLGQGPEFLTYFQNEAQLEKSRLLSDRFSAERPKGSFSTLEIQRTEQGDSAMYLCASSPGTGVGGANVLTFGAGSRLTVL.

This clone was seen a few times. The chain uses TRBV7-9 and TRBJ1-1; D is unresolved. Trimming cost V 1 base and J 10 bases, with 7 bases left between them. The CDR3 contains 11 residues. Per germline, CDR1 SEHNR and CDR2 FQNEAQ (reference sequence). CDR3 DNA: TGTGCCAGCAGCTTAGGGCTTGGAGCTTTCTTT. Translated, it gives CASSLGLGAFF.

Comments on this clone: In the same sample, other DNA sequences code for this CDR3. CDR3 sequence (DNA): TGTGCCAGCAGCGTAGGGAACTATGGCTACACCTTC. Encoded protein: CASSVGNYGYTF. The chain carries TRBV9 and TRBJ1-2; D is undetermined. This CDR3 contains 12 residues. Trimming shortened V by 0 bases and J by 2 bases, and 2 bases separated the two germline ends. Germline CDR1 and CDR2: SGDLS and YYNGEE.

In this sample, this clone turned up once. The chain combines TRBV11-2 with TRBJ1-5; 12 bases are a match to TRBD1. V was pared by 4 bases and J by 9 bases, with 4 bases of the junction left unmatched. This CDR3 is 14 amino acids long. Germline V CDR1 and CDR2: SGHAT, FQNNGV. The CDR3 loop reads CASSSGTGGWPQHF. The CDR3 DNA is TGTGCCAGCAGCTCCGGGACAGGGGGCTGGCCCCAGCATTTT.

This chain joins TRBV6-6 and TRBJ2-2; D possibly corresponds to TRBD2 (5 bases). Germline V CDR1 and CDR2: MNHNY, SVGAGI (reference sequence). The V and J ends lost 0 bases and 6 bases respectively, with 11 bases between them. The CDR3 is made up of 15 amino acids. In DNA form, the CDR3 reads TGTGCCAGCAGTTACTCGCCCGGGAATGCCGGGGAGCTGTTTTTT. Its translation: CASSYSPGNAGELFF.

This chain joins TRBV7-9 and TRBJ2-2; weak D call: TRBD2 (5 bases). The CDR3 length is 15 residues. The germline V gene has CDR1 SEHNR and CDR2 FQNEAQ (reference sequence). Trimming stripped 1 base from V and 5 bases from J, with 11 bases between. This CDR3 is CASSLDLAYTGELFF. The DNA for the CDR3 is TGTGCCAGCAGCTTAGATCTAGCCTATACCGGGGAGCTGTTTTTT. Complete variable domain (other parts from reference TRBV7-9 and TRBJ2-2): DTGVSQNPRHKITKRGQNVTFRCDPISEHNRLYWYRQTLGQGPEFLTYFQNEAQLEKSRLLSDRFSAERPKGSFSTLEIQRTEQGDSAMYLCASSLDLAYTGELFFGEGSRLTVL.

The CDR3 nucleotides are TGCAGCGTGACCCAGGGGGCCTCCTACGAGCAGTACTTC. Amino acids: CSVTQGASYEQYF. This rearrangement joins TRBV29-1 to TRBJ2-7; 8 bases agree with TRBD1. This CDR3 has 13 amino acids. The V gene end was trimmed by 6 bases and the J gene end by 0 bases; junction bases not matched to a gene: 4. The germline CDR1 and CDR2 sequences are SQVTM and ANQGSEA.

The chain employs TRBV29-1 and TRBJ1-1; tentative D call: TRBD1 (6 bases). Germline CDR1 reads SQVTM; CDR2 reads ANQGSEA. Deletions cut 4 bases from V and 0 bases from J, with 9 bases between. The length of the CDR3 is 13 residues. The CDR3 nucleotides are TGCAGCGTTGCACAGGGAATGAACACTGAAGCTTTCTTT. It is translated as CSVAQGMNTEAFF. Using reference TRBV29-1 and TRBJ1-1 for the parts outside the CDR3, the full variable domain is SAVISQKPSRDICQRGTSLTIQCQVDSQVTMMFWYRQQPGQSLTLIATANQGSEATYESGFVIDKFPISRPNLTFSTLTVSNMSPEDSSIYLCSVAQGMNTEAFFGQGTRLTVV.

The chain carries TRBV7-2 and TRBJ2-5; D gene uncertain. Trimming cost V 3 bases and J 2 bases, with 13 bases left between them. Germline V gene data show CDR1 as SGHTA and CDR2 as FQGNSA. The CDR3 is made up of 15 amino acids. CDR3 DNA sequence: TGTGCCAGCAGCTTGAGTCCGGCAGTACAAGAGACCCAGTACTTC. Its protein product is CASSLSPAVQETQYF.

This clone was found once. V and J are TRBV28 and TRBJ2-7; D is perhaps TRBD2 (6 bases). Germline CDR1 MDHEN, CDR2 SYDVKM. There are 15 residues in the CDR3. Trimming stripped 1 base from V and 1 base from J, with 11 bases between. The CDR3 DNA reads TGTGCCAGCAGTTTATCTGCGGGAAGTTCCTACGAGCAGTACTTC. This gives the protein CASSLSAGSSYEQYF.

This clone was recorded once. This chain links TRBV11-3 with TRBJ2-3, with 11 nucleotides matching TRBD2. The CDR3 has 16 amino acids. Germline V lookup: CDR1 SGHNT, CDR2 YENEEA. Losses at the gene ends were 4 bases for V and 0 bases for J; bases not matched to a gene: 3. The CDR3 is CASSSGTSGSTDTQYF. The CDR3 DNA reads TGTGCCAGCAGCTCCGGGACTAGCGGTAGCACAGATACGCAGTATTTT.

The chain recombines TRBV19 with TRBJ2-7; D remains ambiguous. The CDR3 runs to 15 residues. Germline V lookup: CDR1 LNHDA, CDR2 SQIVND (reference sequence). Trimming stripped 5 bases from V and 4 bases from J, with 18 bases between. CDR3 sequence (DNA): TGTGCCAGTAGTGAACTTCTCGGGCCCTCTTACGAGCAGTACTTC. This translates into CASSELLGPSYEQYF.

The gene calls are TRBV21-1 and TRBJ2-1; TRBD2, the table's D call, was not compared with the DNA. TRBV21-1 is labeled a pseudogene. The CDR3 covers 18 residues. The CDR3 sequence is CASSKEASKRELYNEQFF. The CDR3 nucleotides read TGTGCCAGCAGCAAAGAGGCCTCTAAACGGGAGCTCTACAATGAGCAGTTCTTC.

The rearrangement uses TRBV4-3 and TRBJ2-5; 7 bases map to TRBD2. This CDR3 has 14 amino acids. Trimming took 4 bases from V and 5 from J; bases not matched to a gene: 7. Per germline, CDR1 LGHNA and CDR2 YSLEER. CDR3: CASSRGLEGETQYF. In DNA, the CDR3 is TGCGCCAGCAGCCGAGGACTAGAGGGGGAGACCCAGTACTTC.